These 26 T cell receptor beta chains share one sample of origin, sequenced in a study of blood T cells in healthy people across ages. With a J-beta primer mix and a sample-barcoded 5' primer, a second PCR ran roughly 6 to 11 cycles. One entry per CDR3 protein results from TCRdb running MiXCR on the 5' RACE reads. This repertoire shows 800,000 or so distinct CDR3 sequences, more than 35% found once; its top ten account for 18%. The sequencing input was blood. The receptors originated from a man older than 75 in good health.

A few counts support this clonotype. CDR3: CASSLRGTHEQYF. CDR3 nucleotide sequence: TGTGCCAGCAGCTTGCGAGGTACCCACGAGCAGTACTTC. The chain links TRBV5-5 to TRBJ2-7; D gene unclear. Deletions cut 1 base from V and 5 bases from J, with 10 bases between. This CDR3 has 13 amino acids. Germline CDR1 SGHKS, CDR2 YYEKEE (reference sequence).

The chain uses TRBV12-3 or TRBV12-4 and TRBJ1-2, with D possibly being TRBD1 (5 bases). This CDR3 is 14 amino acids long. The V and J ends lost 6 bases and 2 bases respectively, with 13 bases between them. The CDR3 loop is CASRPPPGNYGYTF. In DNA, the CDR3 is TGTGCCAGCAGGCCACCCCCAGGGAACTATGGCTACACCTTC.

This clonotype was seen a few times. The rearrangement links TRBV11-3 to TRBJ2-1; 7 nucleotides match TRBD1. V was pared by 8 bases and J by 3 bases, with 7 bases of the junction left unmatched. Germline values: CDR1 SGHNT, CDR2 YENEEA. This CDR3 is 14 amino acids long. The CDR3 region has the DNA TGTGCCAGCGGCGCCGGGACAGTCTACAATGAGCAGTTCTTC. The encoded protein is CASGAGTVYNEQFF.

This clonotype showed up just a few times. The chain is built from TRBV12-3 or TRBV12-4 and TRBJ2-3; D may be TRBD1 (5 bases). V lost 5 bases and J 4 bases, leaving 19 bases between the germline ends. The CDR3 covers 16 residues. CDR3 amino acids: CASSPHKGLGADTQYF. CDR3 bases: TGTGCCAGCAGTCCACACAAGGGGCTTGGGGCAGATACGCAGTATTTT.

This chain uses TRBV4-1 with TRBJ1-1; D unresolved. CDR3 length: 15 amino acids. Germline CDR1 reads MGHRA; CDR2 reads YSYEKL. Trimming pared 0 bases from V and 4 bases from J, leaving 12 bases between. Here the CDR3 DNA reads TGCGCCAGCAGCCAAGAGAGGACTTCGGGCACTGAAGCTTTCTTT. Translation gives CASSQERTSGTEAFF.

V gene TRBV21-1 combines with J gene TRBJ2-3; the table's TRBD1 call for D was not verified on the DNA. TRBV21-1 is termed a pseudogene. The CDR3 extends over 20 amino acids. The CDR3 is CASSKPGQIQRGPSTDKQYF. The CDR3, as DNA: TGTGCCAGCAGCAAGCCGGGACAGATCCAAAGGGGACCTAGCACAGATAAGCAGTATTTT.

This clonotype was observed once. The V gene is TRBV24-1, the J gene TRBJ2-5, with D possibly TRBD2 on 5 matching bases. The CDR3 has 13 amino acids. Germline V gene lookup returns CDR1 KGHDR and CDR2 SFDVKD. V dropped 5 bases and J dropped 1 base, with 7 bases sitting between them. CDR3 nucleotide sequence: TGTGCCACCAGTGGAGGGTTCCAAGAGACCCAGTACTTC. This codes for CATSGGFQETQYF.

This chain uses TRBV29-1 with TRBJ2-5; D perhaps matches TRBD1 (5 bases). V dropped 1 base and J dropped 0 bases, with 12 bases sitting between them. Germline CDR1 SQVTM, CDR2 ANQGSEA. The CDR3 loop spans 15 amino acids. The CDR3 region is CSVEAGRHHQETQYF. CDR3 coding DNA: TGCAGCGTTGAAGCAGGGCGGCACCACCAAGAGACCCAGTACTTC.

V is TRBV28 and J is TRBJ2-5; D gene unclear. From germline, CDR1 is MDHEN and CDR2 SYDVKM. The V end was cut by 10 bases, the J end by 1 base, with 22 bases between. There are 16 residues in the CDR3. The CDR3 DNA reads TGTGCCACCGAGAGTTCTTGGAACTCCATCCAAGAGACCCAGTACTTC. Residues: CATESSWNSIQETQYF.

This clonotype came up a few times. The V call is TRBV9, the J call TRBJ2-4; a possible D gene is TRBD2 (8 bases). V lost 3 bases, J lost 5 bases, and 18 bases lay in between. The CDR3 covers 16 residues. CDR1 is SGDLS and CDR2 is YYNGEE in the germline V gene. The CDR3 spells CASSATGGGGENIQYF. The CDR3 region has the DNA TGTGCCAGCAGCGCAACGGGAGGGGGCGGAGAAAACATTCAGTACTTC.

This clonotype was observed a handful of times. This chain uses TRBV4-3 with TRBJ2-7; 9 bases fit TRBD2. V shed 0 bases and J 7 bases; nucleotides not matched to a gene: 7. The germline gives CDR1 LGHNA, CDR2 YSLEER. This CDR3 is 15 amino acids long. CDR3 in DNA: TGCGCCAGCAGCCAAGATGTAGGACTAGCGCGTGAGCAGTACTTC. Its translation is CASSQDVGLAREQYF.

V and J are TRBV20-1 and TRBJ1-2; the match to TRBD1 covers 8 bases. After removal of 1 base from V and 7 bases from J, the junction contained 5 bases not matched to a gene. The CDR3 consists of 13 residues. Germline assignment: CDR1 DFQATT and CDR2 SNEGSKA (reference sequence). CDR3 region: CSARVPQGAGYTF. The CDR3 region has the DNA TGCAGTGCTAGAGTGCCGCAGGGGGCTGGCTACACCTTC.

This chain connects TRBV21-1 to TRBJ2-7; the D call of TRBD1 is as the table states it, not checked on the DNA. TRBV21-1 is a listed pseudogene. There are 15 residues in the CDR3. The CDR3 bases are TGTGCCAGCAGCAATAGATGTGGGGCGGTGGGAGAGCAGTACTTC. Protein product: CASSNRCGAVGEQYF.

This clonotype was recorded many times. V gene TRBV20-1 combines with J gene TRBJ2-3, with 8 bases aligning to TRBD2. Germline V gives CDR1 DFQATT, CDR2 SNEGSKA (reference sequence). This CDR3 has 13 amino acids. J lost 5 bases, V lost 2 bases, and 3 bases had no gene match. The CDR3 DNA reads TGCAGTGCTAGACAGCGGGGGCTAGATACGCAGTATTTT. It specifies CSARQRGLDTQYF.

In this sample, this clonotype turned up many times. This sequence joins TRBV12-3 or TRBV12-4 and TRBJ2-5, with unresolved D. The ends were cut back, 1 base at V and 5 bases at J, with 14 bases in the middle. This CDR3 is built from 15 residues. CDR3 bases: TGTGCCAGCAGTTTAGGGTCCGTGGCGGAGGAGACCCAGTACTTC. Translating gives CASSLGSVAEETQYF.

This clonotype has just a few counts. This chain uses TRBV27 with TRBJ2-3; the D gene is possibly TRBD2 (5 bases). Germline V gene lookup returns CDR1 MNHEY and CDR2 SMNVEV (reference sequence). The ends were cut back, 5 bases at V and 13 bases at J, with 19 bases in the middle. The CDR3 is made up of 13 amino acids. The DNA for the CDR3 is TGTGCCAGCAGTCTAGCCCGGACTGCCCAGAAGTATTTT. Protein sequence: CASSLARTAQKYF.

The rearrangement joins TRBV29-1 to TRBJ2-2, with 15 bases fitting TRBD2. The CDR3 is 16 amino acids. Per the germline V gene, CDR1 is SQVTM and CDR2 is ANQGSEA. The ends lost 4 bases at V and 4 bases at J; junction bases unmatched: 4. Written as DNA, the CDR3 is TGCAGCGTTGGGACTAGCGGGAGGGCAAGCACCGGGGAGCTGTTTTTT. Its protein is CSVGTSGRASTGELFF.

This clonotype was found a few times. This chain links TRBV27 with TRBJ2-1; possibly TRBD1 or TRBD2 for D (5 bases each). CDR1 and CDR2 from the germline V gene are MNHEY and SMNVEV (reference sequence). The CDR3 contains 17 residues. The V gene lost 2 bases and the J gene lost 0 bases, with 14 bases spanning the gap. The CDR3: CASSLKDGAGSYNEQFF. The CDR3 coding sequence is TGTGCCAGCAGTTTAAAGGACGGGGCAGGCTCCTACAATGAGCAGTTCTTC.

As regards this clonotype: A much larger clone differs from this one at a single base, so this may be a read error. The chain employs TRBV7-2 and TRBJ1-5; D uncertain. Germline CDR1 reads SGHTA; CDR2 reads FQGNSA. The length of the CDR3 is 12 residues. CDR3 residues: CVSSFPNQPQHF. CDR3 in DNA: TGTGTCAGCAGCTTCCCCAATCAGCCCCAGCATTTT.

This clonotype was observed a few times. This rearrangement joins TRBV10-3 to TRBJ1-2; 8 bases line up with TRBD1. The CDR3 is made up of 17 amino acids. Trimming took 4 bases from V and 2 from J; bases not matched to a gene: 12. CDR1 is ENHRY, CDR2 SYGVKD, per germline. CDR3 sequence: CAISVGSGDRPNYGYTF. In nucleotides, the CDR3 is TGTGCCATCAGTGTCGGCTCCGGGGACAGGCCGAACTATGGCTACACCTTC.

This clonotype was recorded only once. The genes are TRBV30 and TRBJ1-4, with D hard to call. V shed 3 bases and J shed 7 bases, with 18 bases lying between them. CDR1 is GTSNPN and CDR2 is SVGIG in the germline V gene (reference sequence). The CDR3 covers 15 residues. CDR3 loop: CAWSVQGGGFEKLFF. CDR3 DNA sequence: TGTGCCTGGAGCGTTCAAGGAGGAGGATTTGAAAAACTGTTTTTT.

The V call is TRBV4-3, the J call TRBJ1-2, with TRBD1 as a possible D gene (5 bases). In germline, CDR1 is LGHNA, CDR2 YSLEER. The CDR3 has 14 amino acids. V was pared by 0 bases and J by 7 bases, with 12 bases between. The CDR3 here is CASSQDVRVPGYTF. CDR3 sequence (DNA): TGCGCCAGCAGCCAAGATGTCAGGGTCCCTGGCTACACCTTC.

This clonotype was found a few times. The chain is built from TRBV27 and TRBJ2-7; D gene unclear. V was trimmed by 2 bases and J by 1 base, leaving 9 bases between them. The CDR3 is 14 amino acids. The V gene's germline CDR1 is MNHEY and CDR2 SMNVEV (reference sequence). Written as DNA, the CDR3 is TGTGCCAGCAGTTTAAAACCGAAATCCTACGAGCAGTACTTC. This encodes CASSLKPKSYEQYF.

The rearrangement links TRBV24-1 to TRBJ2-1; 8 bases fit TRBD1. The tail of the sequence fits TRBJ2-7 better, so the J call may be wrong. The CDR3 consists of 16 residues. The germline CDR1 and CDR2 sequences are KGHDR and SFDVKD. CDR3 sequence reads: CATSVRKTGAYNEQYF. The CDR3, as DNA: TGTGCCACCAGTGTTCGGAAGACAGGGGCCTACAATGAGCAGTACTTC.

This clonotype showed up many times. This rearrangement joins TRBV5-1 to TRBJ2-5, with 9 bases matching TRBD2. Germline V gene sequence: CDR1 SGHRS, CDR2 YFSETQ. The CDR3 is made up of 14 amino acids. V shed 3 bases and J 2 bases; nucleotides not matched to a gene: 2. Here the CDR3 reads CASSSLAGQETQYF. The CDR3 nucleotides read TGCGCCAGCAGCTCTCTAGCGGGACAAGAGACCCAGTACTTC.

This clonotype showed up just a few times. The V call is TRBV5-1, the J call TRBJ2-5; the match to TRBD1 covers 10 bases. V lost 2 bases and J lost 3; bases outside the gene matches: 7. The germline V gene has CDR1 SGHRS and CDR2 YFSETQ. The CDR3 consists of 16 residues. In DNA form, the CDR3 reads TGCGCCAGCAGCTTAACGGACAGGGGGTTTGAAGAGACCCAGTACTTC. The encoded protein is CASSLTDRGFEETQYF.